The 18 T cell receptor beta chains listed next were all sequenced from one sample in a study of neurological immune-mediated disorders. TCRdb reprocessed the 5' RACE reads with MiXCR, giving one entry per CDR3 protein. The repertoire holds under 100,000 distinct CDR3 sequences, with roughly 4.3% as singletons. Sample time point: longitudinal time-point 3. Sequencing was carried out using PBMCs. Receptors originate from a woman in her fifties or sixties with multiple sclerosis.

This clonotype was seen at least ten times. This chain joins TRBV5-1 and TRBJ2-7; no firm D call. Trimming took 0 bases from V and 2 from J, leaving 9 bases between them. The CDR3 has 14 residues. CDR1 is SGHRS and CDR2 is YFSETQ in the germline V gene. The CDR3 nucleotides read TGCGCCAGCAGCTTGGTGGTCTCCCCCTACGAGCAGTACTTC. It codes for CASSLVVSPYEQYF.

This clonotype has at least ten counts. The chain uses TRBV6-6 and TRBJ2-7; D gene uncertain. V was cut by 5 bases and J by 5 bases, with 10 bases left in between. Germline CDR1 is MNHNY and CDR2 is SVGAGI (reference sequence). The CDR3 extends over 12 amino acids. This chain's CDR3 is CASSDTTHEQYF. The CDR3 bases are TGTGCCAGCAGTGATACCACGCACGAGCAGTACTTC.

This clonotype was seen many times. This sequence joins TRBV5-1 and TRBJ2-1, with 9 positions matching TRBD1. The CDR3 runs 17 residues. Germline V gives CDR1 SGHRS, CDR2 YFSETQ. J was trimmed by 0 bases and V by 3 bases; bases with no gene match: 7. CDR3 nucleotide sequence: TGCGCCAGCAGCTCTAGACAGGGGGTCGGCTCCTACAATGAGCAGTTCTTC. Amino acids: CASSSRQGVGSYNEQFF.

This clonotype was found many times. The chain couples TRBV3-1 to TRBJ2-7; no reliable D call. The CDR3 is 14 amino acids. CDR1 LGHDT and CDR2 YNNKEL come from the germline V gene (reference sequence). V lost 0 bases and J 0 bases, leaving 6 bases between the germline ends. The CDR3 loop reads CASSQDHNSYEQYF. In nucleotides, the CDR3 is TGTGCCAGCAGCCAAGATCACAACTCCTACGAGCAGTACTTC.

This clonotype was picked up many times. This sequence joins TRBV5-1 and TRBJ1-2; 10 nucleotides agree with TRBD1. The CDR3 has 17 residues. V dropped 0 bases and J dropped 8; count of bases not matched to a gene: 13. Germline V gives CDR1 SGHRS, CDR2 YFSETQ. The CDR3 nucleotides are TGCGCCAGCAGCTTGGGGGTGACAGGGGGCCTTCGTGTGGGCTACACCTTC. Translated: CASSLGVTGGLRVGYTF.

This clonotype was counted ten times or more. The CDR3 DNA is TGCAGTGCTTGGACAGGGATGAACACCGGGGAGCTGTTTTTT. Its protein product is CSAWTGMNTGELFF. The chain joins TRBV20-1 to TRBJ2-2; 8 bases are a match to TRBD1. The V and J ends lost 5 bases and 1 base, in that order; junction bases with no gene match: 3. The CDR3 covers 14 residues. The germline V gene encodes CDR1 DFQATT and CDR2 SNEGSKA (reference sequence).

CDR3 nucleotides: TGTGCCAGCAGGCGGCAGGACTCTGGGGCCAACGTCCTGACTTTC. Translation: CASRRQDSGANVLTF. This chain joins TRBV6-6 and TRBJ2-6; no clear D. The CDR3 is 15 amino acids. Germline V gives CDR1 MNHNY, CDR2 SVGAGI (reference sequence). V shed 6 bases and J shed 0 bases, with 9 bases lying between them.

The chain is built from TRBV6-5 and TRBJ2-1; 8 bases line up with TRBD2. V shed 2 bases and J 12 bases; nucleotides not matched to a gene: 6. The CDR3 sequence is 13 residues long. Per the germline V gene, CDR1 is MNHEY and CDR2 is SVGAGI. As DNA, the CDR3 is TGTGCCAGCAGTTACGGTAGCGGGGATCGGCAGTTCTTC. It translates to CASSYGSGDRQFF.

Ten or more counts support this clonotype. V is TRBV5-1 and J is TRBJ2-1; TRBD2 matches 8 bases. With 4 bases clipped from V and 6 bases from J, the junction kept 12 bases outside the gene matches. The CDR3 runs to 16 residues. Looked up from germline, CDR1 is SGHRS and CDR2 is YFSETQ. CDR3 DNA sequence: TGCGCCAGCAGCGAGCCTACAAGGGCGGGGGGCAATGAGCAGTTCTTC. It translates to CASSEPTRAGGNEQFF. Filled out from reference TRBV5-1 and TRBJ2-1, the complete variable domain reads KAGVTQTPRYLIKTRGQQVTLSCSPISGHRSVSWYQQTPGQGLQFLFEYFSETQRNKGNFPGRFSGRQFSNSRSEMNVSTLELGDSALYLCASSEPTRAGGNEQFFGPGTRLTVL.

This clonotype was counted ten times or more. This chain connects TRBV15 to TRBJ1-2, with D uncertain. With 4 bases removed from V and 4 bases from J, the gap between germline ends came to 7 bases. There are 12 residues in the CDR3. The germline CDR1 and CDR2 sequences are LNHNV and YYDKDF (reference sequence). The CDR3 sequence: CATSTQIYGYTF. The CDR3 DNA follows: TGTGCCACCAGCACACAAATCTATGGCTACACCTTC.

This clonotype was seen repeatedly, ten times or more. The chain employs TRBV7-9 and TRBJ2-7, with 9 bases matching TRBD2. Trimming took 2 bases from V and 4 from J; bases not matched to a gene: 0. Germline loops: CDR1 SEHNR, CDR2 FQNEAQ (reference sequence). This CDR3 is built from 13 residues. CDR3 protein: CASSLSGGYEQYF. Written as DNA, the CDR3 is TGTGCCAGCAGCTTAAGCGGGGGGTACGAGCAGTACTTC.

This chain connects TRBV6-1 to TRBJ1-5; TRBD1 might be the D (5 bases). In germline, CDR1 is MNHNS, CDR2 SASEGT. This CDR3 has 14 residues. V lost 5 bases and J 7 bases, leaving 15 bases between the germline ends. CDR3 DNA: TGTGCCAGCAGTTGGGAAGGGGTCGGGCAGCCCCAGCATTTT. Its protein product is CASSWEGVGQPQHF.

This clonotype was detected ten times or more. This rearrangement joins TRBV14 to TRBJ1-1; the D gene is possibly TRBD1 (6 bases). The CDR3 is 14 residues long. V was cut by 1 base and J by 6 bases, with 12 bases left in between. The germline V gene has CDR1 SGHDN and CDR2 FVKESK. In nucleotides, the CDR3 is TGTGCCAGCAGCCAAGCGGGGCCAGGGGCTGAAGCTTTCTTT. Amino acid sequence: CASSQAGPGAEAFF.

This clonotype was recorded at least ten times. This chain's CDR3 is CASSLVRDIGDTQYF. In DNA form, the CDR3 reads TGCGCCAGCAGCTTGGTTAGGGATATCGGGGATACGCAGTATTTT. The chain couples TRBV5-1 to TRBJ2-3; no clear D. V lost 0 bases, J lost 6 bases, and 14 bases lay in between. The CDR3 has 15 residues. Germline V lookup: CDR1 SGHRS, CDR2 YFSETQ.

This clonotype was observed many times. V is TRBV2 and J is TRBJ1-2, with D perhaps matching TRBD1 (5 bases). CDR3 length equals 15 residues. V lost 6 bases, J lost 7 bases, and 21 bases lay in between. Germline assignment: CDR1 SNHLY and CDR2 FYNNEI. The CDR3 nucleotides are TGTGCCAGCAGCCTGCCCGGGACCCCAATCCCTGGCTACACCTTC. It is translated as CASSLPGTPIPGYTF.

This clonotype was observed many times. The CDR3 loop reads CSAGGQGRPSGGRYTF. DNA for the CDR3: TGCAGTGCTGGGGGACAGGGGAGACCCTCAGGCGGGCGCTACACCTTC. This chain joins TRBV20-1 and TRBJ1-2; 10 bases fit TRBD1. Trimming removed 5 bases from V and 9 bases from J; junction bases left unmatched: 18. This CDR3 is 16 amino acids long. CDR1 and CDR2 (germline): DFQATT, SNEGSKA (reference sequence).

This clonotype was detected many times. CDR3 protein: CASTRFNEAFF. The CDR3 region has the DNA TGTGCCAGCACAAGATTTAATGAAGCTTTCTTT. The J gene is TRBJ1-1, the V gene TRBV5-5; no clear D gene. CDR3 size: 11 residues. Trimming removed 6 bases from V and 7 bases from J, with 10 bases in between. Per germline, CDR1 SGHKS and CDR2 YYEKEE (reference sequence).

The table lists this clonotype with many counts. V is TRBV7-9 and J is TRBJ1-6; D not certain. The CDR3 loop spans 16 amino acids. Between the trimmed V and J ends, which lost 0 bases and 7 bases, there was a span of 13 bases. The germline gives CDR1 SEHNR, CDR2 FQNEAQ (reference sequence). The CDR3 DNA is TGTGCCAGCAGCTTAGCGCCCGCGTACGGGAATTCACCCCTCCACTTT. Amino acids: CASSLAPAYGNSPLHF.